This entry describes one TCR beta chain. The antigen is undetermined. This entry comes from a study of T cell responses to AZD1222 COVID-19 vaccine. Sequencing was performed with immunoSEQ multiplex PCR; in TCRdb, only in-frame clones are kept and a portion is missing. The table has fewer than 110,000 clones, about nine tenths seen once; the top ten hold 1.3%. Study-level results: Clonal diversity was possibly underestimated; the donors were predominantly white British and more often female. Spike-specific TCR breadth and depth grew following two AZD1222 doses. Across spike, vaccine-associated CD4 TCRs were found, dominant at 160-218 and 743-854.

This material consisted of peripheral blood, taken on day 0 of AZD1222 vaccination. The receptor was isolated from an adult in good health.

CDR3 DNA: TGTGCCTGGAGTGTCGAGGGTGAAAAACTGTTTTTT. It codes for CAWSVEGEKLFF. This rearrangement joins TRBV30 to TRBJ1-4, with D uncertain. Germline V lookup: CDR1 GTSNPN, CDR2 SVGIG (reference sequence). The CDR3 extends over 12 amino acids. Trimming removed 0 bases at V and 7 bases at J, with 6 bases between.